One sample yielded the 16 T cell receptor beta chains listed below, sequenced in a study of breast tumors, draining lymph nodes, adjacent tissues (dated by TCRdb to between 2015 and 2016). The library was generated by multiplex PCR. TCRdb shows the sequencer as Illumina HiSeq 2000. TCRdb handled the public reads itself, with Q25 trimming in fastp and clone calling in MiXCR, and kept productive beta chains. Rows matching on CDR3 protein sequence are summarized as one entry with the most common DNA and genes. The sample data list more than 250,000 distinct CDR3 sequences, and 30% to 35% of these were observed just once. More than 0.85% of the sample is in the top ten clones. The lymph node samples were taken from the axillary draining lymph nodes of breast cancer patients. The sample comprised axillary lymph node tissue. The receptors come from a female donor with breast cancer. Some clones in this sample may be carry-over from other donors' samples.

CDR3 region: CSVDWTSGNEQFF. CDR3 bases: TGCAGCGTTGATTGGACTAGCGGCAATGAGCAGTTCTTC. The chain recombines TRBV29-1 with TRBJ2-1; 10 positions match TRBD2. This CDR3 region has 13 residues. Germline assignment: CDR1 SQVTM and CDR2 ANQGSEA. V gave up 3 bases and J gave up 6 bases; unmatched junction bases: 2.

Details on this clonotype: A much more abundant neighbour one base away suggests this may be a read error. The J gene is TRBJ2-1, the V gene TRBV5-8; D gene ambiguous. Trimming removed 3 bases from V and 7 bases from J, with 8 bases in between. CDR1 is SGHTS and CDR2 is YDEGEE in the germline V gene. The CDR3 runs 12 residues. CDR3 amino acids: CASSSDRNEQFF. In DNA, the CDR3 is TGTGCCAGCAGCTCCGACCGGAATGAGCAGTTCTTC. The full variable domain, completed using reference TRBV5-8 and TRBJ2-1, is EAGVTQSPTHLIKTRGQQATLRCSPISGHTSVYWYQQALGLGLQFLLWYDEGEERNRGNFPPRFSGRQFPNYSSELNVNALELEDSALYLCASSSDRNEQFFGPGTRLTVL.

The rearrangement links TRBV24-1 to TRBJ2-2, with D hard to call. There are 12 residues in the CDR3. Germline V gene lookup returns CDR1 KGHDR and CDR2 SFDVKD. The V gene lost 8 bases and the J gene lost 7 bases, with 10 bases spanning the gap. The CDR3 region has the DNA TGTGCCACCATGGGGTGGAGCGGGGAGCTGTTTTTT. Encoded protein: CATMGWSGELFF.

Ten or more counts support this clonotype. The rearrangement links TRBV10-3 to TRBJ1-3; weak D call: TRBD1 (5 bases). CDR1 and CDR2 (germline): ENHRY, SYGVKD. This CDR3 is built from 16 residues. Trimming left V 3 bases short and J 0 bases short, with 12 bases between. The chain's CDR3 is CAISDPRQGSGNTIYF. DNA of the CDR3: TGTGCCATCAGTGACCCCAGGCAGGGCTCTGGAAACACCATATATTTT.

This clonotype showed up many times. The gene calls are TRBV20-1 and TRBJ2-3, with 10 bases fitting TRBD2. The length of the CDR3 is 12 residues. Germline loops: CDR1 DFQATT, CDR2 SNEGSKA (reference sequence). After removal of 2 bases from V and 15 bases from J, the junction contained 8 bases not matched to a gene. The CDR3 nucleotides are TGCAGTGCTAGAATCGGCCTAGCGGGAGCATATTTT. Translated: CSARIGLAGAYF.

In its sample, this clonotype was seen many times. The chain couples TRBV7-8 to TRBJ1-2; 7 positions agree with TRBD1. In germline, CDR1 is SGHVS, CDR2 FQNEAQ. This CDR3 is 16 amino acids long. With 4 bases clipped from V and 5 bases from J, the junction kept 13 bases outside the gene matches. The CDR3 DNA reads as TGTGCCAGCAGCTCCGGGGACAGATCTTTTGGTTATGGCTACACCTTC. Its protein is CASSSGDRSFGYGYTF.

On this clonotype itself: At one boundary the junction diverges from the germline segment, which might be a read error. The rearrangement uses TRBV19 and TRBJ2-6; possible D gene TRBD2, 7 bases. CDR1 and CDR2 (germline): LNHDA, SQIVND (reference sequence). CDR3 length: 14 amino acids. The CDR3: CASSTMGGANVLIF. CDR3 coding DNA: TGTGCCAGTAGTACGATGGGGGGGGCCAACGTCCTGATTTTC.

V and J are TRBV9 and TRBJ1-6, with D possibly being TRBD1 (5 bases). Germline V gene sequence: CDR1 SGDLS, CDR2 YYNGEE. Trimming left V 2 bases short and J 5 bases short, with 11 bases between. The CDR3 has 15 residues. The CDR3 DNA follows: TGTGCCAGCAGCGTGCTGGTGGGGGATAATTCACCCCTCCACTTT. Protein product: CASSVLVGDNSPLHF.

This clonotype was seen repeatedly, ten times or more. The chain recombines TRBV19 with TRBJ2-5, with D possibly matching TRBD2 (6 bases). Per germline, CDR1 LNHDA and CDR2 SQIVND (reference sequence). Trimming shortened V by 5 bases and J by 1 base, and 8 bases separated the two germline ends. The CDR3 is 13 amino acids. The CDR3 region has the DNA TGTGCCAGTAGTTGGAGGGGCCAAGAGACCCAGTACTTC. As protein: CASSWRGQETQYF.

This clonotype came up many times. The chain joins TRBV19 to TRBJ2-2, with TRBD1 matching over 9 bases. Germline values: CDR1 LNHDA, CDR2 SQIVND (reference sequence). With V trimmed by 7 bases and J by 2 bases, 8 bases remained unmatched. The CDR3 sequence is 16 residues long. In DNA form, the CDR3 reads TGTGCCAGTAATACCAAACAGGGGGCTAACACCGGGGAGCTGTTTTTT. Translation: CASNTKQGANTGELFF.

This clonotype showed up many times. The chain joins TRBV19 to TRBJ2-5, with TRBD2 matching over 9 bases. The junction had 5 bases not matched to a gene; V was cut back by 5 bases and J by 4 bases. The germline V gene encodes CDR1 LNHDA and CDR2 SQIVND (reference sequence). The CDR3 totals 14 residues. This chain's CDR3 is CASSRLLAGETQYF. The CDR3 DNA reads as TGTGCCAGTAGTCGACTACTAGCGGGAGAGACCCAGTACTTC.

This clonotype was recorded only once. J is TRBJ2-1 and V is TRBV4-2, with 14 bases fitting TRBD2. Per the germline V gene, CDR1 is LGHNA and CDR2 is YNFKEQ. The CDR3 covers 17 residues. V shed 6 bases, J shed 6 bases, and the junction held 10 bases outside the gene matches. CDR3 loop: CASSAPGLAGGRNEQFF. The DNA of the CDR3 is TGTGCCAGCAGTGCACCTGGACTAGCGGGAGGCCGCAATGAGCAGTTCTTC.

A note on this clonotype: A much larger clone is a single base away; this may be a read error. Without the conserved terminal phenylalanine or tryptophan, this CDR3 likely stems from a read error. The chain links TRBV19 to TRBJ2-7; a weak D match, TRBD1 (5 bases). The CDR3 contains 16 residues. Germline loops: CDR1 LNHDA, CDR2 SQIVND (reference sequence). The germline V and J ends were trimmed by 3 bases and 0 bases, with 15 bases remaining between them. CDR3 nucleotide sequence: TGTGCCAGTAGTATCCGGGCAGGGTTCGACTCCTACGAGCAGTACTCC. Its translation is CASSIRAGFDSYEQYS.

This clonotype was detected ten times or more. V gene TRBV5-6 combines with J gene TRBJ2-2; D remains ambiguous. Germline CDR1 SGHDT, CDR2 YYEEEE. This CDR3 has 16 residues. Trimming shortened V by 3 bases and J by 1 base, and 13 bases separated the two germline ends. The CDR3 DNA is TGTGCCAGCAGCTCGGCAGCTTCGCGGAACACCGGGGAGCTGTTTTTT. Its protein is CASSSAASRNTGELFF.

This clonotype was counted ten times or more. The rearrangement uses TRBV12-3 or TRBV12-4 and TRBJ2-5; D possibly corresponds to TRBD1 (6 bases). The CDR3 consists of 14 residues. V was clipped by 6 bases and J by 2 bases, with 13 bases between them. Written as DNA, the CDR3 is TGTGCCAGCAGAACCGGGACAACACAAGAGACCCAGTACTTC. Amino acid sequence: CASRTGTTQETQYF.

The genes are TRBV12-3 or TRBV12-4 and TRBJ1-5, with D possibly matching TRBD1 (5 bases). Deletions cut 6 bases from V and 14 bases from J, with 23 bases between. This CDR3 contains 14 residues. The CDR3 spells CASSSTSGRDYEHF. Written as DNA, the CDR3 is TGTGCCAGCAGCTCGACTAGCGGGAGGGACTACGAGCATTTT.